This T cell receptor (beta chain) was identified in a study of blood T cell repertoires in COVID-19. In the source study's methods: From reference gene primer amplification, estimates of nucleated cell counts were derived. Data came from immunoSEQ multiplex PCR; TCRdb stores just in-frame clones and leaves some out. That table gives V, J and clone size, and the DNA gave D and trimming. This table holds 200,000 to 250,000 clones, approximately 84% found once. Sequencing was performed on peripheral blood. The sequence was collected from a woman at least 80 years old with acute or convalescent COVID-19.

The CDR3 region is CASSWRQGEVVPYGYTF. CDR3 nucleotide sequence: TGCGCCAGCAGCTGGAGACAGGGAGAAGTGGTGCCCTATGGCTACACCTTC. This rearrangement joins TRBV5-1 to TRBJ1-2; 7 bases agree with TRBD1. The V gene's germline CDR1 is SGHRS and CDR2 YFSETQ. The CDR3 covers 17 residues. The V gene end was trimmed by 3 bases and the J gene end by 4 bases; junction bases not matched to a gene: 15.